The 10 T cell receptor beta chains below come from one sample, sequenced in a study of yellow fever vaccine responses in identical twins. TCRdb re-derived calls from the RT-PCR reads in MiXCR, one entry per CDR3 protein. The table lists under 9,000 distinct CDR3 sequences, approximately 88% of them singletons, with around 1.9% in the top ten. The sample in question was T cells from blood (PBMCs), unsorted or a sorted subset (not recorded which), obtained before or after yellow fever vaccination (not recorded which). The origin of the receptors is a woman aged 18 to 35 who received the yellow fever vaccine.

The CDR3 here is CSARDKTAPQFF. The CDR3 region has the DNA TGCAGTGCTAGAGATAAAACGGCTCCTCAGTTCTTC. This chain links TRBV20-1 with TRBJ2-1; D is ambiguous. V was shortened by 0 bases and J by 13 bases, with 13 bases between the two germline ends. CDR3 size: 12 residues. Germline V gene lookup returns CDR1 DFQATT and CDR2 SNEGSKA (reference sequence).

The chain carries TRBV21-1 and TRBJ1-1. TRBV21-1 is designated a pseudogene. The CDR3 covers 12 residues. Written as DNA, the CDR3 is TGTGCCAGCAGCAAAAGGAACACTGAAGCTTTCTTT. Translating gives CASSKRNTEAFF.

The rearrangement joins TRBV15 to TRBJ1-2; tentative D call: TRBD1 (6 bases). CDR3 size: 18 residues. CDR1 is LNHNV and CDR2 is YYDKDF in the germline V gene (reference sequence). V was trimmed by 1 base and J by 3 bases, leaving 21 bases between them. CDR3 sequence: CATSRGPLWTAKDYGYTF. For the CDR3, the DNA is TGTGCCACCAGCAGAGGCCCTCTCTGGACAGCGAAGGACTATGGCTACACCTTC.

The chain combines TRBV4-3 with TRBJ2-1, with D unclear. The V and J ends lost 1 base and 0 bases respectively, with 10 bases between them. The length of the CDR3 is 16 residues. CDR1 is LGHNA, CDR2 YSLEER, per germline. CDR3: CASSQVNMVSYNEQFF. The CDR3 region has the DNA TGCGCCAGCAGCCAAGTTAACATGGTCTCCTACAATGAGCAGTTCTTC.

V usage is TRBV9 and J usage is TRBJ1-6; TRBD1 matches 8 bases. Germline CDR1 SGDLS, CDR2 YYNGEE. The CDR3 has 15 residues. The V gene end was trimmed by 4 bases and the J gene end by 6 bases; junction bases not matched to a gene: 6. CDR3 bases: TGTGCCAGCAGCCCCGGACAGGGTTTTAATTCACCCCTCCACTTT. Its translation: CASSPGQGFNSPLHF.

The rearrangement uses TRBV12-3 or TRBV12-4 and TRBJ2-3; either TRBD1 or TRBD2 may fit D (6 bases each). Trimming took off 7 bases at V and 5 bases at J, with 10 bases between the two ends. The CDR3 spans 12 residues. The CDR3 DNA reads TGTGCCAGCATGGGGGGCCGAGATACGCAGTATTTT. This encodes CASMGGRDTQYF.

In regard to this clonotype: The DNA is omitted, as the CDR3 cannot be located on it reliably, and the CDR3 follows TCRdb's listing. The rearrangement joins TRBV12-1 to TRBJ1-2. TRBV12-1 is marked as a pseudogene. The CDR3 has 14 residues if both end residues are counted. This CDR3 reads CASSFGQGNYGYTF.

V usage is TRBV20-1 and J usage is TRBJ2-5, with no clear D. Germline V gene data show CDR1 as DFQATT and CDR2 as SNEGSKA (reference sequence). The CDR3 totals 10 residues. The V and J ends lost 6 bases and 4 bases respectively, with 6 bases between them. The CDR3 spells CSARTETQYF. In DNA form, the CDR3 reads TGCAGTGCGAGAACAGAGACCCAGTACTTC.

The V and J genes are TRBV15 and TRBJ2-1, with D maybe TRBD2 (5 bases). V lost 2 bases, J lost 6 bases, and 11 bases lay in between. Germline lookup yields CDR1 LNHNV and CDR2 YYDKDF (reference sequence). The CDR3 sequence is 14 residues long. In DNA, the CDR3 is TGTGCCACCAGCAGAAATCGGGGTCGCAATGAGCAGTTCTTC. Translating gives CATSRNRGRNEQFF.

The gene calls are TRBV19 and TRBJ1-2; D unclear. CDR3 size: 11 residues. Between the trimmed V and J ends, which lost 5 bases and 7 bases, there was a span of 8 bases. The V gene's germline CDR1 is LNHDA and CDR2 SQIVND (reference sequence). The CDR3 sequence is CASSFLSGYTF. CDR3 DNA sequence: TGTGCCAGTAGTTTCCTGAGTGGCTACACCTTC. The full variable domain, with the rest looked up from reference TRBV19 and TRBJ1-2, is DGGITQSPKYLFRKEGQNVTLSCEQNLNHDAMYWYRQDPGQGLRLIYYSQIVNDFQKGDIAEGYSVSREKKESFPLTVTSAQKNPTAFYLCASSFLSGYTFGSGTRLTVV.